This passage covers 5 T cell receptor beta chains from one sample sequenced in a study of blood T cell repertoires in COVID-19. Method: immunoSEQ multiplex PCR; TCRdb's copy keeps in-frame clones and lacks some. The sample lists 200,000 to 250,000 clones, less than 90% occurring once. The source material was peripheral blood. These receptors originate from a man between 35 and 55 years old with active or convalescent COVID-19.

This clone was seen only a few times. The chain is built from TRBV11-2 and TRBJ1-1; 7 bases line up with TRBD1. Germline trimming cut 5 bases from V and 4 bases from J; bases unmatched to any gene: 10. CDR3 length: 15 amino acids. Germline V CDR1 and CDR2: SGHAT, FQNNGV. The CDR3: CASSRNPTGSTEAFF. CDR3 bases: TGTGCCAGCAGCCGAAACCCGACAGGGAGCACTGAAGCTTTCTTT.

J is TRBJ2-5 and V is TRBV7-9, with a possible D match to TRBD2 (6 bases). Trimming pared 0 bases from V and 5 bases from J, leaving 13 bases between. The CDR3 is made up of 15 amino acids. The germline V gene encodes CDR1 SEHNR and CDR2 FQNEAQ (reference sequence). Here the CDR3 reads CASSLAFGGSETQYF. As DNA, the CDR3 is TGTGCCAGCAGCTTAGCTTTCGGAGGGTCGGAGACCCAGTACTTC. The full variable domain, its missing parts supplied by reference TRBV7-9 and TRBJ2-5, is DTGVSQNPRHKITKRGQNVTFRCDPISEHNRLYWYRQTLGQGPEFLTYFQNEAQLEKSRLLSDRFSAERPKGSFSTLEIQRTEQGDSAMYLCASSLAFGGSETQYFGPGTRLLVL.

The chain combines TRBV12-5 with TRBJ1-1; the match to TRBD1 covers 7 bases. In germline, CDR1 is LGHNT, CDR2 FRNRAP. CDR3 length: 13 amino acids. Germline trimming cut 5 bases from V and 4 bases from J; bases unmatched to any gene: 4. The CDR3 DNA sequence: TGTGCTAGTGGTACGACAGGGACCACTGAAGCTTTCTTT. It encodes CASGTTGTTEAFF.

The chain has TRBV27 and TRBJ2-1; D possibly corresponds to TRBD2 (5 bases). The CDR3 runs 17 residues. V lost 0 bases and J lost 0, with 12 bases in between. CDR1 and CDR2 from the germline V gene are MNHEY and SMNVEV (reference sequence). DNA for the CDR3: TGTGCCAGCAGTTTATCGGGAGTTCAGAGCTCCTACAATGAGCAGTTCTTC. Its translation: CASSLSGVQSSYNEQFF.

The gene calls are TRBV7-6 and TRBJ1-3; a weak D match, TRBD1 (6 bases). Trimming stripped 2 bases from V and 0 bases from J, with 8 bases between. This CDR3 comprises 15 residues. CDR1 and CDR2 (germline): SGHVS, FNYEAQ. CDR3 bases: TGTGCCAGCAGCTTAACAGGGAACTCTGGAAACACCATATATTTT. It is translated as CASSLTGNSGNTIYF.